A selection of T cell receptor beta chains follows, all from one sample in a study of blood T cell repertoires in COVID-19. Assay: immunoSEQ multiplex PCR; the TCRdb copy retains only in-frame clones and omits some. The sample consists of a few hundred thousand clones, roughly four fifths of them appearing once. The sample taken for sequencing was peripheral blood. These receptors were collected from a woman aged 18-29 years with acute or convalescent COVID-19. Both conserved end residues are part of each CDR3. Each record gives: D gene, CDR3 length, V gene, clone size, J gene, CDR3 protein, CDR3 DNA. The D gene is left open where the match is weak. The size field is filled for only some rows; it gives once, few, many or a size class.

TRBD1	16	TRBV19	.	TRBJ2-3	CASSIPDRGLTDTQYF	TGTGCCAGTAGTATCCCGGACAGGGGGCTGACAGATACGCAGTATTTT
.	15	TRBV3-1/TRBV3-2	.	TRBJ2-1	CASSQEIQGNNEQFF	TGTGCCAGCAGCCAAGAGATACAGGGAAACAATGAGCAGTTCTTC
.	16	TRBV9	.	TRBJ2-2	CASSPPGRDLTGELFF	TGTGCCAGCAGCCCCCCGGGGCGGGACCTCACCGGGGAGCTGTTTTTT
.	14	TRBV11-2	.	TRBJ2-1	CASSLGFSFHEQFF	TGTGCCAGCAGCTTAGGTTTTAGTTTCCATGAGCAGTTCTTC
TRBD1	15	TRBV28	.	TRBJ2-7	CASSAPGTGTYEQYF	TGTGCCAGCAGTGCCCCCGGGACAGGTACCTACGAGCAGTACTTC
.	14	TRBV5-1	.	TRBJ1-1	CASSPRQLGTEAFF	TGCGCCAGCAGCCCAAGACAGTTGGGGACTGAAGCTTTCTTT
.	15	TRBV9	once	TRBJ2-7	CASSASSGSSYEQYF	TGTGCCAGCTCCGCTAGCAGCGGAAGCTCCTACGAGCAGTACTTC
TRBD1	14	TRBV2	once	TRBJ1-4	CAIQTGGDDEKLFF	TGTGCCATCCAAACAGGGGGCGATGACGAAAAACTGTTTTTT
TRBD2	16	TRBV5-1	.	TRBJ2-1	CASSLGASGRFDEQFF	TGCGCCAGCAGCTTGGGGGCTAGCGGGAGGTTTGATGAGCAGTTCTTC
TRBD1	10	TRBV19	.	TRBJ1-1	CAVQGTEAFF	TGTGCCGTACAGGGGACTGAAGCTTTCTTT
TRBD1	13	TRBV6-5	.	TRBJ1-2	CASWDRGRDGYTF	TGTGCCAGCTGGGACAGGGGGCGGGATGGCTACACCTTC
TRBD2	14	TRBV13	once	TRBJ2-7	CASSYSGRASEQYF	TGTGCCAGCAGTTATAGCGGGAGGGCCTCCGAGCAGTACTTC
.	14	TRBV29-1	.	TRBJ2-1	CSVPPGSAYNEQFF	TGCAGCGTTCCCCCCGGGAGCGCCTACAATGAGCAGTTCTTC
.	15	TRBV27	.	TRBJ1-1	CASSLVGAPNTEAFF	TGTGCCAGCAGTTTAGTGGGGGCGCCAAACACTGAAGCTTTCTTT
.	15	TRBV13	once	TRBJ1-4	CASSSRGVRDEKLFF	TGTGCCAGCAGCTCGCGGGGGGTCAGAGATGAAAAACTGTTTTTT
.	15	TRBV4-3	.	TRBJ1-6	CASSRDRIYNSPLHF	TGCGCCAGCAGCCGTGACAGGATCTATAATTCACCCCTCCACTTT
TRBD2	14	TRBV2	.	TRBJ2-1	CASSEVAGVDEQFF	TGTGCCAGCAGTGAGGTAGCGGGAGTCGATGAGCAGTTCTTC
TRBD2	15	TRBV6-2/TRBV6-3	.	TRBJ2-1	CASSTGLAGHNEQFF	TGTGCCAGCAGTACGGGACTAGCGGGTCACAATGAGCAGTTCTTC
.	14	TRBV10-2	.	TRBJ2-7	CASTRVHTGGEQYF	TGCGCCAGCACAAGGGTGCACACAGGCGGCGAGCAGTACTTC
.	14	TRBV27	.	TRBJ1-2	CASSTQGRGLGYTF	TGTGCCAGCAGTACTCAGGGGAGGGGACTTGGCTACACCTTC
TRBD2	15	TRBV7-2	.	TRBJ2-7	CASSPRLAGSYEQYF	TGTGCCAGCAGCCCACGACTAGCGGGTTCCTACGAGCAGTACTTC
.	14	TRBV27	.	TRBJ2-3	CASKMTGSTDTQYF	TGTGCCAGCAAAATGACAGGTAGCACAGATACGCAGTATTTT
TRBD1	14	TRBV5-6	.	TRBJ2-7	CASSFRTGSYEQYF	TGTGCCAGCAGCTTTAGGACAGGGTCCTACGAGCAGTACTTC
TRBD2	16	TRBV10-3	.	TRBJ2-5	CAIGLKAGGPGETQYF	TGTGCCATCGGACTAAAAGCGGGAGGGCCAGGGGAGACCCAGTACTTC
.	11	TRBV30	.	TRBJ1-1	CAWSSRTEAFF	TGTGCCTGGAGTTCTCGGACTGAAGCTTTCTTT
.	13	TRBV9	.	TRBJ1-2	CASSPDRDYGYTF	TGTGCCAGCAGCCCTGATCGGGACTATGGCTACACCTTC
TRBD2	14	TRBV10-3	few	TRBJ2-3	CAIGLAGTIDTQYF	TGTGCCATCGGACTAGCGGGGACGATAGATACGCAGTATTTT
TRBD1	17	TRBV28	.	TRBJ2-7	CASSSGQNDQTPYEQYF	TGTGCCAGCAGTTCGGGACAGAACGACCAGACCCCCTACGAGCAGTACTTC
.	16	TRBV7-2	.	TRBJ2-5	CASSFVAGDPRETQYF	TGTGCCAGCAGCTTCGTCGCAGGGGACCCACGGGAGACCCAGTACTTC
.	14	TRBV3-1/TRBV3-2	few	TRBJ1-3	CASSLWSDGNTIYF	TGTGCCAGCAGCCTATGGTCAGATGGAAACACCATATATTTT
TRBD2	12	TRBV12-3/TRBV12-4	.	TRBJ2-7	CASRGEGHEQYF	TGTGCCAGCAGGGGGGAGGGACACGAGCAGTACTTC
TRBD2	16	TRBV11-3	.	TRBJ2-3	CASSGGLAGLSDTQYF	TGTGCCAGCAGCGGAGGACTAGCGGGATTGTCAGATACGCAGTATTTT
TRBD2	16	TRBV5-1	.	TRBJ2-3	CASSFLAGGSTDTQYF	TGCGCCAGCAGCTTCCTAGCGGGAGGGAGCACAGATACGCAGTATTTT
.	13	TRBV25-1	.	TRBJ2-7	CASSEYEAHEQYF	TGTGCCAGCAGTGAATACGAGGCTCACGAGCAGTACTTC
.	17	TRBV27	.	TRBJ2-1	CASSLWAGATAGNEQFF	TGTGCCAGCAGTTTATGGGCGGGGGCAACCGCGGGAAATGAGCAGTTCTTC
TRBD2	17	TRBV7-8	.	TRBJ2-5	CASTYALGLAGRETQYF	TGTGCCAGCACCTATGCTTTAGGACTAGCGGGAAGGGAGACCCAGTACTTC
.	14	TRBV6-2/TRBV6-3	.	TRBJ2-7	CASSLLVSTYEQYF	TGTGCCAGCAGCCTCCTAGTTTCCACCTACGAGCAGTACTTC
.	14	TRBV18	.	TRBJ1-6	CASSPNGNNSPLHF	TGTGCCAGCTCACCAAACGGGAATAATTCACCCCTCCACTTT
TRBD1	14	TRBV13	.	TRBJ1-2	CASRQGGGNYGYTF	TGTGCCAGCAGACAGGGGGGGGGCAACTATGGCTACACCTTC
TRBD1	15	TRBV7-9	.	TRBJ2-1	CASSSRDRVNNEQFF	TGTGCCAGCAGCTCCCGGGACAGGGTCAACAATGAGCAGTTCTTC
.	18	TRBV3-1/TRBV3-2	.	TRBJ1-4	CASSPLRGVMLTNEKLFF	TGTGCCAGCAGCCCGCTACGGGGGGTGATGCTAACTAATGAAAAACTGTTTTTT
.	15	TRBV4-3	.	TRBJ2-1	CASSHAGRGYNEQFF	TGCGCCAGCAGCCACGCGGGACGGGGCTACAATGAGCAGTTCTTC
TRBD2	15	TRBV6-5	few	TRBJ2-7	CATRPPLAGVYEQYF	TGTGCCACCCGGCCCCCGCTAGCGGGAGTATACGAGCAGTACTTC
.	14	TRBV5-4	.	TRBJ2-5	CASSSQGSVETQYF	TGTGCCAGCAGCTCACAGGGTTCTGTGGAGACCCAGTACTTC
.	13	TRBV12-3/TRBV12-4	.	TRBJ2-7	CASSSPPTYEQYF	TGTGCCAGCAGTTCCCCCCCTACCTACGAGCAGTACTTC
.	13	TRBV7-9	.	TRBJ2-3	CASSLGLIDTQYF	TGTGCCAGCAGCCTCGGACTGATTGATACGCAGTATTTT
.	12	TRBV5-5	.	TRBJ2-1	CASSPTDNEQFF	TGTGCCAGCAGCCCGACAGACAATGAGCAGTTCTTC
TRBD2	17	TRBV5-8	.	TRBJ2-5	CASSKTGSGRARETQYF	TGTGCCAGCAGCAAGACGGGAAGCGGGAGGGCCAGAGAGACCCAGTACTTC
TRBD1	13	TRBV6-2/TRBV6-3	.	TRBJ1-1	CASSRNRGDGAFF	TGTGCCAGCAGCCGGAACAGGGGCGATGGAGCTTTCTTT
.	14	TRBV14	.	TRBJ2-7	CASSQGAGWYEQYF	TGTGCCAGCAGCCAAGGGGCGGGATGGTACGAGCAGTACTTC
TRBD2	19	TRBV28	.	TRBJ2-1	CASSFFYPIRREGRNEQFF	TGTGCCAGCAGTTTCTTTTATCCCATTCGGCGGGAGGGCCGCAATGAGCAGTTCTTC
.	15	TRBV30	.	TRBJ2-7	CAWSVWAGASYEQYF	TGTGCCTGGAGTGTATGGGCAGGTGCCTCCTACGAGCAGTACTTC
TRBD1	13	TRBV28	few	TRBJ2-7	CASSTGQLYEQYF	TGTGCCAGCAGTACGGGACAGCTCTACGAGCAGTACTTC
TRBD2	17	TRBV5-1	.	TRBJ2-7	CASSLVGASGSPNEQYF	TGCGCCAGCAGCTTGGTTGGGGCTAGCGGGAGCCCCAACGAGCAGTACTTC